This T cell receptor (beta chain) stems from a study of cytomegalovirus exposure and HLA in healthy donors. Study information: Earlier, some 180 million T cells were analyzed, and around 100 million unique TCR beta sequences were found among them. Broader study findings: The HLA-A and HLA-B alleles of most subjects were reportedly predicted accurately from TCR beta sequences. For presence/absence analyses, sequencing depth was assumed to be roughly uniform across donors. CMV serostatus was the only recorded immune exposure for donors.

Germline V gene lookup returns CDR1 KGHSH and CDR2 LQKENI. V was trimmed by 4 bases and J by 6 bases, leaving 12 bases between them. The CDR3 has 13 residues. Use of 60 Vbeta and 13 Jbeta primers characterized the PCR. Profiled with immunoSEQ multiplex PCR; TCRdb holds only in-frame clones, not every one. Found here are about 130,000 clones; the top ten clones hold about 1.4%. On this clone: What it binds is unknown.

The receptor was isolated from a woman between 40 and 50 years old in good health and CMV-seronegative. J is TRBJ1-2 and V is TRBV18; D is ambiguous. Sample: PBMCs. CDR3 in amino acids: CASSLTGNDGYTF. DNA of the CDR3: TGTGCCAGCTCACTAACGGGTAATGATGGCTACACCTTC.